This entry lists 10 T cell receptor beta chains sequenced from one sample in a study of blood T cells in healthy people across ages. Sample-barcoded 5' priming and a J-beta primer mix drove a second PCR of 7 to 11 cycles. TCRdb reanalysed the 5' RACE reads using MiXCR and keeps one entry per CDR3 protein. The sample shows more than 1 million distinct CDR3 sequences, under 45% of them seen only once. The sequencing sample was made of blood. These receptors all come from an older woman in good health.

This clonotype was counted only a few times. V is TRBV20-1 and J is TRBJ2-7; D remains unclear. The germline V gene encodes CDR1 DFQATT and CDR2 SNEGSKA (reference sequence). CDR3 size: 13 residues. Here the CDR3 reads CSPRAVGSYEQYF. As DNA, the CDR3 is TGCAGCCCCCGGGCGGTGGGGTCCTACGAGCAGTACTTC.

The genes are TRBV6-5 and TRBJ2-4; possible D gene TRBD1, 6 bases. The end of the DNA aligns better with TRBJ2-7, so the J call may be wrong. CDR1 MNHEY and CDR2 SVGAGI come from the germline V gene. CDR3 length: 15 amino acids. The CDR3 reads CASSRLAGVSNEQYF. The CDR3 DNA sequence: TGTGCCAGCAGTCGCTTGGCAGGGGTTTCTAACGAGCAGTACTTC.

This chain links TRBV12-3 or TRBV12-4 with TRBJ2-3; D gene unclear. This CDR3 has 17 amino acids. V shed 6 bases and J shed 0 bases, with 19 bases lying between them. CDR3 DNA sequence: TGTGCCAGCAGCAAATCGGGTGGGCCATATAGCACAGATACGCAGTATTTT. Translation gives CASSKSGGPYSTDTQYF.

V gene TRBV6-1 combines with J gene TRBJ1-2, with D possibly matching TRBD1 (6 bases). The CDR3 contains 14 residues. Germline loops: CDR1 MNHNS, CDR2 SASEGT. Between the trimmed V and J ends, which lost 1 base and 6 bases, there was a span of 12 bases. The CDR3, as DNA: TGTGCCAGCAGTGAAGGGTTTAACAGGGATGGCTACACCTTC. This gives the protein CASSEGFNRDGYTF.

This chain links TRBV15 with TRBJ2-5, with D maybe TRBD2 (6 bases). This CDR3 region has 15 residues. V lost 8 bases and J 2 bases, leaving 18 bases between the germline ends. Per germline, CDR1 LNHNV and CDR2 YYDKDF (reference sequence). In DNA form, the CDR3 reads TGTGCCACCTCGACTGGGGGGAGATCACAAGAGACCCAGTACTTC. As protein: CATSTGGRSQETQYF. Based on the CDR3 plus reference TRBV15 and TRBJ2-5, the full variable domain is DAMVIQNPRYQVTQFGKPVTLSCSQTLNHNVMYWYQQKSSQAPKLLFHYYDKDFNNEADTPDNFQSRRPNTSFCFLDIRSPGLGDTAMYLCATSTGGRSQETQYFGPGTRLLVL.

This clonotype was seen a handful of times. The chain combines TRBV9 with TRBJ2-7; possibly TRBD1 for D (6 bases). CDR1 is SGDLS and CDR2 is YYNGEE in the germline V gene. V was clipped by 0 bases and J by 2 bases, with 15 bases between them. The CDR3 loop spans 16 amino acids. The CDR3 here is CASSVAGAIRAYEQYF. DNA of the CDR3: TGTGCCAGCAGCGTAGCAGGGGCAATCAGGGCCTACGAGCAGTACTTC.

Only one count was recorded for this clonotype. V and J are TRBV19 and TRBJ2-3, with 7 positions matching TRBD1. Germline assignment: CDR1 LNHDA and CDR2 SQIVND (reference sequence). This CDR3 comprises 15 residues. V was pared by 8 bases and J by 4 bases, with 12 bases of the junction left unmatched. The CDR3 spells CASDSGGFSADTQYF. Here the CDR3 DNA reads TGTGCCAGTGACTCAGGGGGATTCTCCGCAGATACGCAGTATTTT.

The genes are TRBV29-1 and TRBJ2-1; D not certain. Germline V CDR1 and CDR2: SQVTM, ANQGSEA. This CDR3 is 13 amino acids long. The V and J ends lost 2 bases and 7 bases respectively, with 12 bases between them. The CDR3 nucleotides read TGCAGCGTTGAAAAACCCCCGGGTAATGAGCAGTTCTTC. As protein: CSVEKPPGNEQFF.

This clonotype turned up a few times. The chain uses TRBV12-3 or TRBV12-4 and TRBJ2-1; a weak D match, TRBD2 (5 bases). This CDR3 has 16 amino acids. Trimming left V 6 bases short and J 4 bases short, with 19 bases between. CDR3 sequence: CASSTLDWGEYNEQFF. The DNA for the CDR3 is TGTGCCAGCAGCACCTTGGACTGGGGAGAATACAATGAGCAGTTCTTC.

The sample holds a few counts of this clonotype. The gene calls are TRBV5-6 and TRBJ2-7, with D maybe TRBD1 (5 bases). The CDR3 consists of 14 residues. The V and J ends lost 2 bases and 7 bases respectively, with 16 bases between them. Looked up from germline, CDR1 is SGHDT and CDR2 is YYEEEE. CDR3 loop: CASSFATAHREQYF. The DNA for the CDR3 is TGTGCCAGCAGCTTTGCGACAGCCCACCGGGAGCAGTACTTC.